This T cell receptor (beta chain) was observed in a study of blood T cell repertoires in COVID-19. Original analysis: Estimates of nucleated cell counts were drawn from the amplification of reference gene primers. This table comes from immunoSEQ multiplex PCR, and its TCRdb copy is limited to in-frame clones, with some not included. V and J calls and clone size follow that table, whereas D and trimming were derived from the DNA. There are roughly 300,000 clones in the sample; 65% to 90% occur only once, and more than 10% lies in the top ten. The CDR3 totals 14 residues. The germline gives CDR1 MNHEY, CDR2 SVGAGI. Deletions cut 7 bases from V and 3 bases from J, with 15 bases between. This clone has just one count.

The chain joins TRBV6-5 to TRBJ1-2, with a weak D call TRBD1 (6 bases). The sequence derives from a human donor in a cohort sampled during active COVID-19. Material: peripheral blood. The CDR3 DNA follows: TGTGCCAGCAAACTACAGGGTGGGGACTATGGCTACACCTTC. Translated, it gives CASKLQGGDYGYTF.